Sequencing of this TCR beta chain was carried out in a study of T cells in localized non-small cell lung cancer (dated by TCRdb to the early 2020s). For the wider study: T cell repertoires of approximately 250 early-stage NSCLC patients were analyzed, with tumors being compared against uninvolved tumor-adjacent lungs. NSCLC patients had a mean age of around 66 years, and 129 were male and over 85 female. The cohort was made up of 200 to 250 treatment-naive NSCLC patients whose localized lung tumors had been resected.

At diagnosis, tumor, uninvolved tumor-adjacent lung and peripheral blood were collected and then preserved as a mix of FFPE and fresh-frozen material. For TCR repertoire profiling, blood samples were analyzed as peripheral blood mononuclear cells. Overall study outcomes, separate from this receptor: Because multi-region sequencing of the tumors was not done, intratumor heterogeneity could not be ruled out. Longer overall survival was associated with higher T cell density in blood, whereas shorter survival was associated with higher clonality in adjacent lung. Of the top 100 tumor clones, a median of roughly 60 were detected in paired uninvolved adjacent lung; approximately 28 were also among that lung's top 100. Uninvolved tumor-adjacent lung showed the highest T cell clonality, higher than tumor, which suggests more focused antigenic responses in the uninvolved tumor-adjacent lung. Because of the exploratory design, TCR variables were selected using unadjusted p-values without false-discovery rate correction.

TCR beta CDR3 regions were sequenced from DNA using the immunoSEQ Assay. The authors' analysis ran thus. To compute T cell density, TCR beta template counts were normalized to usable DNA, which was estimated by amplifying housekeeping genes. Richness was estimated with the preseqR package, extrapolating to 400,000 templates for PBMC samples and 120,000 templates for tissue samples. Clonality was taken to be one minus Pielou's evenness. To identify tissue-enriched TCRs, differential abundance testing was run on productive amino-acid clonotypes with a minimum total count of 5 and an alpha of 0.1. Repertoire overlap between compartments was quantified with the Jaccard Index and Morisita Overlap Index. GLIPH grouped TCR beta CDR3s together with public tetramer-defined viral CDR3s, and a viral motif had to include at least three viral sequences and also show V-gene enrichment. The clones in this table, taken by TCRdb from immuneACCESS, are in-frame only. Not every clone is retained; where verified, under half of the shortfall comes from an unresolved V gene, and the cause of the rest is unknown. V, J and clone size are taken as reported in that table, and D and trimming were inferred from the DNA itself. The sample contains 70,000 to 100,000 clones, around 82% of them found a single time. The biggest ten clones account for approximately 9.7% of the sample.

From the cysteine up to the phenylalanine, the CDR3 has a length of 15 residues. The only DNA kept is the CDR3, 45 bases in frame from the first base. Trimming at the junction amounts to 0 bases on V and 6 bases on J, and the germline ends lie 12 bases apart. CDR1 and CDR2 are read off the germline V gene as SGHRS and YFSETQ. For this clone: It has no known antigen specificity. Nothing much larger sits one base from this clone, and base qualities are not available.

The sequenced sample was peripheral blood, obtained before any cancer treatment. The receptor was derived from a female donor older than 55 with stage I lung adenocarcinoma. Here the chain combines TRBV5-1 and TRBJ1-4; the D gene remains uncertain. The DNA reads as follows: TGCGCCAGCAGCTTGGCCGTCACCGAAGATGAAAAACTGTTTTTT. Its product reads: CASSLAVTEDEKLFF.